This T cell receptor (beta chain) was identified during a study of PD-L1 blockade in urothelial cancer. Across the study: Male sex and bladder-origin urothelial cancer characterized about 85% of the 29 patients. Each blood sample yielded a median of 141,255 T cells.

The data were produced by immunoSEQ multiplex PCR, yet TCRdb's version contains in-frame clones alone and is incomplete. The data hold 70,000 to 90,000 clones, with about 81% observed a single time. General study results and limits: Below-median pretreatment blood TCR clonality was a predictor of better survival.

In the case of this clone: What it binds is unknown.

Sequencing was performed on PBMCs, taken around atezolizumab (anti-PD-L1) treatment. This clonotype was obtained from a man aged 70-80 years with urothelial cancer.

CDR3 residues: CSLYGGRGLGEAFF. The CDR3 DNA reads as TGCAGCCTTTATGGGGGCAGGGGGCTTGGGGAAGCTTTCTTT. The chain recombines TRBV29-1 with TRBJ1-1; 8 bases align to TRBD1. V lost 8 bases to trimming and J lost 8 bases; unmatched junction nucleotides: 16. The CDR3 covers 14 residues. Germline V lookup: CDR1 SQVTM, CDR2 ANQGSEA.